The sample holds a few counts of the clone carrying this TCR beta chain. 5'RACE primed from the constant segment yielded TCR alpha and TCR beta cDNA libraries bearing sample barcodes and UMIs. TCRdb re-analysed the 5' RACE reads in MiXCR, keeping a single row per CDR3 protein. The sample carries around 390,000 distinct CDR3 sequences, roughly 15% recorded once. This sample stems from a study of T-cell memory formation after mild COVID-19. The CDR3 loop spans 14 amino acids. From germline, CDR1 is SEHNR and CDR2 FQNEAQ (reference sequence). Trimming left V 5 bases short and J 5 bases short, with 13 bases between.

The specimen sequenced was PBMCs or a T cell subset sorted from them (not recorded which). The chain joins TRBV7-9 to TRBJ2-1, with D possibly TRBD1 on 6 matching bases. The TCR originated in a young man who had mild COVID-19 (a few samples of this study predate the infection). Cell type and time point are not known. The CDR3 here is CASSVGTPNNEQFF. In DNA form, the CDR3 reads TGTGCCAGCAGCGTAGGGACACCCAACAATGAGCAGTTCTTC.